This T cell receptor beta chain was captured in a study of T cells in narcolepsy. Study conclusions and caveats: Autoreactive clone sequences were missing from some blood memory CD4+ repertoires. Same-patient CSF and blood CD4+ T cell clonotypes included HCRT-specific and TRIB2-specific autoreactive ones.

This clone was observed a few times. The antigen is unknown. Profiled with immunoSEQ multiplex PCR; TCRdb holds only in-frame clones, not every one. The sample has tens of thousands of clones; around 87% are singletons. Germline CDR1 is MNHEY and CDR2 is SVGAGI. The CDR3 has 14 amino acids. The ends were cut back, 6 bases at V and 5 bases at J, with 16 bases in the middle. Sequenced input: memory (CD45RA-) CD4+ T cells from blood. The sequence derives from a human donor in good health. This chain links TRBV6-5 with TRBJ1-2; D gene uncertain. The CDR3 coding sequence is TGTGCCAGCAGCCCGGTAGTGGGGTTATATGGCTACACCTTC. It is translated as CASSPVVGLYGYTF.